The text below deals with one T cell receptor (beta chain). This record belongs to a study of blood T cell repertoires in COVID-19. About the research overall: Spain, Italy and the United States supplied samples that represented acute and convalescent COVID-19. Sample material is recorded as cDNA or gDNA derived from T cells, B-cell-depleted T cells, or PBMCs.

How the authors handled the data: By means of reference gene primer amplification, nucleated cell counts were estimated. Method: immunoSEQ multiplex PCR; TCRdb's copy keeps in-frame clones and lacks some. V and J calls and clone size come straight from that table; D and trimming were deduced from the DNA. The table includes about 110,000 clones, around 90% detected once. Germline trimming cut 5 bases from V and 5 bases from J; bases unmatched to any gene: 6. Germline V gene sequence: CDR1 PRHDT, CDR2 FYEKMQ (reference sequence). The CDR3 is made up of 15 amino acids. This TCR was sampled from a human donor in a cohort sampled during active COVID-19. The V call is TRBV13, the J call TRBJ2-3; TRBD1 aligns across 11 bases. Specimen: peripheral blood. CDR3 nucleotides: TGTGCCAGCAGCCCGGACAGGGGGCGCGAAGATACGCAGTATTTT. The encoded protein is CASSPDRGREDTQYF. The whole variable domain, filled in from reference TRBV13 and TRBJ2-3, reads AAGVIQSPRHLIKEKRETATLKCYPIPRHDTVYWYQQGPGQDPQFLISFYEKMQSDKGSIPDRFSAQQFSDYHSELNMSSLELGDSALYFCASSPDRGREDTQYFGPGTRLTVL.